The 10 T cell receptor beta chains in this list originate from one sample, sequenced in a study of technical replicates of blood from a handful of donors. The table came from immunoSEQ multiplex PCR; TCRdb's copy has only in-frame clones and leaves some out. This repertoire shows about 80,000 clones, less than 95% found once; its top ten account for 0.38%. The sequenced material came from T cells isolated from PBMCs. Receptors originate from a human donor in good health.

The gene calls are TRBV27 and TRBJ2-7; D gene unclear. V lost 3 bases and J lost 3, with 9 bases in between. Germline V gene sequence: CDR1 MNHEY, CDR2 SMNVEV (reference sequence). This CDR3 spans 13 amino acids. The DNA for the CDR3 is TGTGCCAGCAGTTTGAGATCCCACTACGAGCAGTACTTC. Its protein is CASSLRSHYEQYF.

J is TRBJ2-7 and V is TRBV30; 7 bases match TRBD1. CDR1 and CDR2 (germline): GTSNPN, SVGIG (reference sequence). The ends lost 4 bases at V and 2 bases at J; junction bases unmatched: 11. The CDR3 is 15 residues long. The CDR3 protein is CAWTPAGTVTYEQYF. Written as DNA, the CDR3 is TGTGCCTGGACCCCCGCTGGGACAGTAACCTACGAGCAGTACTTC.

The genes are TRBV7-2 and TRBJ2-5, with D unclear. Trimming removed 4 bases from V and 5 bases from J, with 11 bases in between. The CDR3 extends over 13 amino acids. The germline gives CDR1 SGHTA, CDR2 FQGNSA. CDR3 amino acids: CASSSRKAETQYF. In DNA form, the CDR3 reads TGTGCCAGCAGCTCCAGAAAAGCGGAGACCCAGTACTTC.

The DNA of the CDR3 is TGTGCCATCAGTGAAGTACAGCTATATGGCTACACCTTC. This translates into CAISEVQLYGYTF. The V call is TRBV10-3, the J call TRBJ1-2; the D is unclear. CDR3 size: 13 residues. CDR1 and CDR2 (germline): ENHRY, SYGVKD. The V gene lost 3 bases and the J gene lost 5 bases, with 10 bases spanning the gap.

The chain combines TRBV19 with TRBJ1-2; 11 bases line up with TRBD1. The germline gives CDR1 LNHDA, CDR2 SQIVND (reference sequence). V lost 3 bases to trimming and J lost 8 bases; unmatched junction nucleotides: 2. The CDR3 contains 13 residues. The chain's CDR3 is CASSIGTGGGYTF. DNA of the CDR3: TGTGCCAGTAGTATCGGGACAGGGGGAGGCTACACCTTC. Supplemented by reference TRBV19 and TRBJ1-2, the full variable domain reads DGGITQSPKYLFRKEGQNVTLSCEQNLNHDAMYWYRQDPGQGLRLIYYSQIVNDFQKGDIAEGYSVSREKKESFPLTVTSAQKNPTAFYLCASSIGTGGGYTFGSGTRLTVV.

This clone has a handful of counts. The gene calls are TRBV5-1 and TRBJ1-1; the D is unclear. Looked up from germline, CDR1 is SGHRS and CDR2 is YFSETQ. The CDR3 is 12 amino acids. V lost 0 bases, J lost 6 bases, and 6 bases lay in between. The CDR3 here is CASSLDTAEAFF. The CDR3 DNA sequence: TGCGCCAGCAGCTTGGACACAGCTGAAGCTTTCTTT.

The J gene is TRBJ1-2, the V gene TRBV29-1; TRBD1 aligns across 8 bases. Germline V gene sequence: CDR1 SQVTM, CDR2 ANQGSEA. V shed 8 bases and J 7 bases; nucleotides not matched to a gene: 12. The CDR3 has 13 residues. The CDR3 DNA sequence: TGCAGCAGTGAGTCAGGGGGCTTCTCTGGCTACACCTTC. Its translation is CSSESGGFSGYTF. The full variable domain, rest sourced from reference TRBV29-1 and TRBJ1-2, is SAVISQKPSRDICQRGTSLTIQCQVDSQVTMMFWYRQQPGQSLTLIATANQGSEATYESGFVIDKFPISRPNLTFSTLTVSNMSPEDSSIYLCSSESGGFSGYTFGSGTRLTVV.

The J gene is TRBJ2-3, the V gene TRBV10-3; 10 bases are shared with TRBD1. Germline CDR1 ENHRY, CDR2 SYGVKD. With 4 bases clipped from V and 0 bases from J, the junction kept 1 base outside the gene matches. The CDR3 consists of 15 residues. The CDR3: CAISGQGASTDTQYF. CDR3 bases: TGTGCCATCAGTGGACAGGGGGCTAGCACAGATACGCAGTATTTT.

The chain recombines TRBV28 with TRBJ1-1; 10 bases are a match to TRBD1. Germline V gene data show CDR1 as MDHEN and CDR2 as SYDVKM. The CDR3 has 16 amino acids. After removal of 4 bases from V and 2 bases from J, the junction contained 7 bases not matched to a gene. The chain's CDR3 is CASSSTGGSFNTEAFF. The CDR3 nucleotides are TGTGCCAGCAGTTCGACAGGGGGCAGTTTTAACACTGAAGCTTTCTTT.

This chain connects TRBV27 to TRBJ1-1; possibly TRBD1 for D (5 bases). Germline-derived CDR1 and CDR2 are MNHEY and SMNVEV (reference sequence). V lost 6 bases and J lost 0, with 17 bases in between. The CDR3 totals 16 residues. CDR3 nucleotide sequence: TGTGCCAGCAGCTATGGGGGGGTAGCAATGAACACTGAAGCTTTCTTT. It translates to CASSYGGVAMNTEAFF.